The 9 T cell receptor beta chains below come from one sample, sequenced in a study of blood T cell repertoires in COVID-19 (dated by TCRdb to 2020 to 2022). Libraries were constructed by the immunoSEQ multiplex PCR assay. The table was pulled from immuneACCESS by TCRdb, which kept in-frame rearrangements only. Such tables lose some clones; where checked, under half of the loss comes from unresolved V genes, and the rest has no known cause. For this sample the table gives about half a million clones, of which roughly 88% were detected only once. Together, the top ten hold approximately 3.4% of the sample. Material: peripheral blood. Source of these receptors: a human donor in a cohort sampled during active COVID-19.

This chain links TRBV11-2 with TRBJ2-1; D possibly corresponds to TRBD2 (5 bases). The ends were cut back, 8 bases at V and 7 bases at J, with 15 bases in the middle. Germline V gene data show CDR1 as SGHAT and CDR2 as FQNNGV. This CDR3 has 13 amino acids. The CDR3 bases are TGTGCCAGCTTATGGCCGGGCGGGAATGAGCAGTTCTTC. This encodes CASLWPGGNEQFF. Using reference TRBV11-2 and TRBJ2-1 for the parts outside the CDR3, the full variable domain is EAGVAQSPRYKIIEKRQSVAFWCNPISGHATLYWYQQILGQGPKLLIQFQNNGVVDDSQLPKDRFSAERLKGVDSTLKIQPAKLEDSAVYLCASLWPGGNEQFFGPGTRLTVL.

This clone was seen just once. This chain uses TRBV6-5 with TRBJ1-5, with D unclear. Trimming removed 2 bases at V and 6 bases at J, with 8 bases between. Germline V CDR1 and CDR2: MNHEY, SVGAGI. The CDR3 contains 13 residues. The CDR3 loop reads CASSYTGGQPQHF. CDR3 nucleotides: TGTGCCAGCAGTTACACGGGTGGTCAGCCCCAGCATTTT.

This clone has a handful of counts. This chain joins TRBV6-2 or TRBV6-3 and TRBJ2-7, with 7 bases identical to TRBD1. The CDR3 is 14 residues long. Unmatched junction bases numbered 3, after V lost 2 bases and J lost 2 bases. The germline gives CDR1 MNHEY, CDR2 SVGEGT. CDR3: CASSYPDRAYEQYF. As DNA, the CDR3 is TGTGCCAGCAGTTACCCTGACAGGGCCTACGAGCAGTACTTC.

This clone occurred once. This rearrangement joins TRBV11-2 to TRBJ2-1; 8 positions agree with TRBD2. V was pared by 5 bases and J by 5 bases, with 8 bases of the junction left unmatched. Germline V gene data show CDR1 as SGHAT and CDR2 as FQNNGV. This CDR3 is 15 amino acids long. The CDR3 DNA is TGTGCCAGCAGCCCGCTAGCGGGCAGGAACAATGAGCAGTTCTTC. Translated, it gives CASSPLAGRNNEQFF.

The CDR3 loop is CAWSRGGSNQPQHF. The CDR3 DNA is TGTGCCTGGAGTAGGGGGGGCAGCAATCAGCCCCAGCATTTT. The chain couples TRBV30 to TRBJ1-5; tentative D call: TRBD1 (6 bases). The CDR3 has 14 amino acids. V lost 2 bases, J lost 1 base, and 9 bases lay in between. CDR1 is GTSNPN and CDR2 is SVGIG in the germline V gene (reference sequence).

This sequence joins TRBV27 and TRBJ1-3; D possibly corresponds to TRBD1 (5 bases). With 1 base removed from V and 4 bases from J, the gap between germline ends came to 11 bases. This CDR3 region has 15 residues. Germline CDR1 MNHEY, CDR2 SMNVEV (reference sequence). CDR3 loop: CASSLFGGGGNTIYF. The CDR3 DNA sequence: TGTGCCAGCAGTTTATTCGGGGGAGGAGGAAACACCATATATTTT.

In its sample, this clone was seen once. The CDR3 DNA sequence: TGTGCCAGCAGCGTAGCTAACGAAAATAATGAGCAGTTCTTC. Translating gives CASSVANENNEQFF. The chain employs TRBV9 and TRBJ2-1; D remains unclear. CDR3 length: 14 amino acids. The germline V and J ends were trimmed by 0 bases and 7 bases, with 11 bases remaining between them. From germline, CDR1 is SGDLS and CDR2 YYNGEE.

The chain employs TRBV28 and TRBJ1-4, with 8 positions matching TRBD1. V lost 8 bases, J lost 7 bases, and 9 bases stayed unmatched. The CDR3 is made up of 14 amino acids. Germline assignment: CDR1 MDHEN and CDR2 SYDVKM. The CDR3: CASLNPTGGEKLFF. CDR3 coding DNA: TGTGCCAGCTTAAATCCCACAGGGGGTGAAAAACTGTTTTTT.

The rearrangement joins TRBV7-3 to TRBJ2-3, with TRBD2 matching over 16 bases. V lost 4 bases to trimming and J lost 1 base; unmatched junction nucleotides: 8. CDR1 SGHTA and CDR2 FQGTGA come from the germline V gene. The CDR3 has 19 residues. The CDR3, as DNA: TGTGCCAGCAGCTCCGGGACTAGCGGGAGGGCCGTTGGCACAGATACGCAGTATTTT. Protein sequence: CASSSGTSGRAVGTDTQYF.